The 22 T cell receptor beta chains reported below all come from one sample, sequenced in a study of T cells expressing NK-cell markers. Following a re-call of the 5' RACE reads, TCRdb has one entry per CDR3 protein and lacks DNA. The specimen's table records around 470,000 distinct CDR3 sequences. Material: blood T cells: a sorted CD56 or NKG2C T cell subset, CD4+ or CD8+ T cells, or bulk PBMC T cells (not recorded which). Source of these receptors: a woman aged 45-60 years in good health.

The chain combines TRBV11-2 with TRBJ1-1; TCRdb's D call, TRBD1, is unchecked because there is no DNA. Germline V lookup: CDR1 SGHAT, CDR2 FQNNGV. This CDR3 has 15 residues. The CDR3 region is CASSLEGAGGTEAFF.

The J gene is TRBJ2-1, the V gene TRBV7-3; the D gene TCRdb calls, TRBD2, cannot be checked with no DNA. The CDR3 sequence is 13 residues long. The germline V gene encodes CDR1 SGHTA and CDR2 FQGTGA. CDR3 in amino acids: CASSTSGGNEQFF.

The chain uses TRBV5-1 and TRBJ2-3. Germline CDR1 reads SGHRS; CDR2 reads YFSETQ. CDR3 size: 16 residues. CDR3 loop: CASSSGQEIGTDTQYF.

The chain recombines TRBV18 with TRBJ2-7; TCRdb's D call, TRBD2, is unchecked because there is no DNA. The CDR3 is 17 amino acids. The germline V gene has CDR1 KGHSH and CDR2 LQKENI. CDR3 residues: CASSPGLAGGPSYEQYF.

The rearrangement uses TRBV5-1 and TRBJ2-2; TCRdb calls TRBD1, which cannot be checked without DNA. The CDR3 is 18 amino acids. The germline gives CDR1 SGHRS, CDR2 YFSETQ. The CDR3 reads CASSGGTDPLSGTGELFF.

The V gene is TRBV27, the J gene TRBJ2-1; TCRdb's D call of TRBD2 is untestable without DNA. CDR1 is MNHEY, CDR2 SMNVEV, per germline (reference sequence). This CDR3 is 14 amino acids long. The CDR3: CASTIAGGDNEQFF.

This sequence joins TRBV10-2 and TRBJ2-1. The CDR3 totals 12 residues. Germline V gene sequence: CDR1 WSHSY, CDR2 SAAADI. CDR3 sequence: CASSESGNEQFF.

The J gene is TRBJ2-3, the V gene TRBV4-1. CDR1 MGHRA and CDR2 YSYEKL come from the germline V gene. The length of the CDR3 is 16 residues. This chain's CDR3 is CASSQERSTSTDTQYF.

The CDR3 region is CASSRVIDGYTF. The chain couples TRBV7-9 to TRBJ1-2. Per germline, CDR1 SEHNR and CDR2 FQNEAQ (reference sequence). This CDR3 has 12 residues.

V and J are TRBV29-1 and TRBJ1-1; TCRdb lists TRBD1, though no DNA is available to test this call. Germline V lookup: CDR1 SQVTM, CDR2 ANQGSEA. The CDR3 runs 14 residues. The CDR3 is CSVVWTGGGTEAFF. Full variable domain (remainder filled in from reference TRBV29-1 and TRBJ1-1): SAVISQKPSRDICQRGTSLTIQCQVDSQVTMMFWYRQQPGQSLTLIATANQGSEATYESGFVIDKFPISRPNLTFSTLTVSNMSPEDSSIYLCSVVWTGGGTEAFFGQGTRLTVV.

The chain combines TRBV3-1 with TRBJ1-4. The CDR3 spans 16 residues. Germline loops: CDR1 LGHDT, CDR2 YNNKEL (reference sequence). The CDR3 spells CASSHRSQDFNEKLFF.

CDR3 protein: CSAQLGDTQYF. This chain connects TRBV20-1 to TRBJ2-3; TCRdb indicates TRBD2, and absent DNA this call remains unverified. This CDR3 region has 11 residues. CDR1 is DFQATT and CDR2 is SNEGSKA in the germline V gene (reference sequence).

The rearrangement links TRBV28 to TRBJ2-7. The CDR3 extends over 11 amino acids. Looked up from germline, CDR1 is MDHEN and CDR2 is SYDVKM. The CDR3 protein is CASISSYEQYF.

V gene TRBV14 combines with J gene TRBJ2-7; TCRdb outputs TRBD2, but without DNA this stays unchecked. CDR3 length: 17 residues. The germline V gene has CDR1 SGHDN and CDR2 FVKESK. CDR3 amino acids: CASSQGLPGTKRGEQYF.

V is TRBV5-1 and J is TRBJ2-3; the TCRdb D gene call, TRBD1, has no DNA to confirm it. Germline V gene lookup returns CDR1 SGHRS and CDR2 YFSETQ. CDR3 length: 14 amino acids. Here the CDR3 reads CASSLEQGGDTQYF.

The chain uses TRBV19 and TRBJ2-3. The germline CDR1 and CDR2 sequences are LNHDA and SQIVND (reference sequence). The CDR3 is 13 amino acids. Here the CDR3 reads CASSILGTDTQYF.

The chain has TRBV29-1 and TRBJ1-2. Per the germline V gene, CDR1 is SQVTM and CDR2 is ANQGSEA. The CDR3 loop spans 13 amino acids. The CDR3 sequence is CSARGGQGGGYTF. Supplemented by reference TRBV29-1 and TRBJ1-2, the full variable domain reads SAVISQKPSRDICQRGTSLTIQCQVDSQVTMMFWYRQQPGQSLTLIATANQGSEATYESGFVIDKFPISRPNLTFSTLTVSNMSPEDSSIYLCSARGGQGGGYTFGSGTRLTVV.

This sequence joins TRBV24-1 and TRBJ2-2; TCRdb's D call of TRBD1 is untestable without DNA. This CDR3 is 23 amino acids long. Germline loops: CDR1 KGHDR, CDR2 SFDVKD. The CDR3 spells CATSDFSVPRTGGLREVFGELFF.

J is TRBJ2-4 and V is TRBV7-9; checking the TCRdb D call of TRBD2 is not possible without DNA. The CDR3 is made up of 20 amino acids. Germline assignment: CDR1 SEHNR and CDR2 FQNEAQ (reference sequence). CDR3 region: CASSLAPLGLGNEAKNIQYF.

V usage is TRBV20-1 and J usage is TRBJ2-1; the D call from TCRdb, TRBD2, cannot be confirmed without DNA. The CDR3 is 16 residues long. Germline lookup yields CDR1 DFQATT and CDR2 SNEGSKA (reference sequence). CDR3 region: CSARVPPLTVMDEQFF.

This chain connects TRBV20-1 to TRBJ2-5; the TCRdb call, TRBD2, lacks DNA for checking. Germline V CDR1 and CDR2: DFQATT, SNEGSKA (reference sequence). This CDR3 spans 17 amino acids. The CDR3 sequence is CSARDWLQGRNKETQYF.

The chain recombines TRBV30 with TRBJ2-7; there is no DNA to check the TCRdb D call of TRBD2. The CDR3 is 17 amino acids. The germline gives CDR1 GTSNPN, CDR2 SVGIG (reference sequence). The CDR3 spells CAWGTFPSGRAVGEQYF.